The 16 T cell receptor beta chains below all came from one sample that was sequenced in a study of beta chain features in type 1 diabetes (dated by TCRdb to the late 2010s). Study-level results and caveats: In all four CD4+ subsets, TCRB CDR3 length was moderately but significantly shorter in type 1 diabetes patients.

No cognate antigen is known for these TCRs. The method was the immunoSEQ multiplex PCR assay. The entire amount of isolated RNA was reverse transcribed using the High Capacity cDNA Reverse Transcription Kit, so the sequenced TCRB transcripts were expressed ones. The table comes from immuneACCESS by way of TCRdb, which keeps in-frame sequences with V and J called. Part of the clones is missing from these tables; in studies checked, under half for an unresolved V gene and the rest for unknown reasons. The sample table contains about 170,000 clones; only one count was recorded for approximately 8.1% of them. Clones ranked in the top ten supply approximately 0.85% of the sample. Input material: central memory CD4+ T cells from blood. All receptors come from a woman between 40 and 50 years old with type 1 diabetes.

The J gene is TRBJ1-3, the V gene TRBV9; D remains ambiguous. CDR3 size: 14 residues. Looked up from germline, CDR1 is SGDLS and CDR2 is YYNGEE. Trimming stripped 3 bases from V and 0 bases from J, with 7 bases between. The CDR3 region is CASSDINSGNTIYF. The CDR3 region has the DNA TGTGCCAGCAGCGACATCAACTCTGGAAACACCATATATTTT.

The rearrangement links TRBV7-3 to TRBJ2-1; 9 bases match TRBD1. V was clipped by 5 bases and J by 1 base; unmatched bases: 9. Germline V CDR1 and CDR2: SGHTA, FQGTGA. CDR3 length: 17 residues. The CDR3 spells CASSPLGQGNSYNEQFF. The CDR3 nucleotides are TGTGCCAGCAGCCCCTTAGGACAGGGGAATTCCTACAATGAGCAGTTCTTC.

This clone was picked up a small number of times. V usage is TRBV23-1 and J usage is TRBJ1-5; 7 bases match TRBD1. TRBV23-1 is identified as an open reading frame with a role that is uncertain. CDR3 length: 14 residues. Unmatched junction bases numbered 10, after V lost 9 bases and J lost 5 bases. CDR3: CARVARGFDQPQHF. CDR3 nucleotide sequence: TGCGCCAGGGTTGCCAGGGGGTTTGATCAGCCCCAGCATTTT.

This clone was found a few times. This specimen includes other DNA sequences encoding the same CDR3. The V call is TRBV9, the J call TRBJ2-5; maybe TRBD2 (7 bases). The germline V gene encodes CDR1 SGDLS and CDR2 YYNGEE. Trimming stripped 3 bases from V and 1 base from J, with 10 bases between. The CDR3 is 14 amino acids. CDR3 protein: CASSEGGGQETQYF. The CDR3 bases are TGTGCCAGCAGCGAGGGGGGGGGCCAAGAGACCCAGTACTTC.

This chain links TRBV6-6 with TRBJ1-5, with a weak D call TRBD1 (5 bases). Between the trimmed V and J ends, which lost 2 bases and 1 base, there was a span of 12 bases. This CDR3 has 16 residues. Germline V lookup: CDR1 MNHNY, CDR2 SVGAGI (reference sequence). The CDR3 coding sequence is TGTGCCAGCAGTTACACCAAGGGGTGGAGCAATCAGCCCCAGCATTTT. This translates into CASSYTKGWSNQPQHF.

The genes are TRBV19 and TRBJ2-1, with 8 bases matching TRBD1. Germline CDR1 LNHDA, CDR2 SQIVND (reference sequence). The CDR3 extends over 15 amino acids. With V trimmed by 4 bases and J by 5 bases, 7 bases remained unmatched. Here the CDR3 reads CASSTPTGDHNEQFF. CDR3 bases: TGTGCCAGTAGTACCCCGACAGGGGACCACAATGAGCAGTTCTTC.

This clone was seen more than once but under ten times. The CDR3 reads CASSFQGSTEAFF. The CDR3 nucleotides read TGCGCCAGCAGCTTCCAGGGTAGCACTGAAGCTTTCTTT. The V and J genes are TRBV5-1 and TRBJ1-1; TRBD1 is a possible D gene (5 bases). Trimming stripped 2 bases from V and 4 bases from J, with 9 bases between. The length of the CDR3 is 13 residues. CDR1 is SGHRS and CDR2 is YFSETQ in the germline V gene.

The CDR3 DNA reads TGCAGCGTTGACACGGACAGGGAAGAAAAACTGTTTTTT. Amino acid sequence: CSVDTDREEKLFF. The chain has TRBV29-1 and TRBJ1-4; the match to TRBD1 covers 8 bases. The CDR3 is made up of 13 amino acids. From germline, CDR1 is SQVTM and CDR2 ANQGSEA. J was trimmed by 8 bases and V by 3 bases; bases with no gene match: 5.

V gene TRBV9 combines with J gene TRBJ2-3, with 9 bases fitting TRBD1. J was trimmed by 3 bases and V by 7 bases; bases with no gene match: 3. The germline V gene has CDR1 SGDLS and CDR2 YYNGEE. This CDR3 has 13 amino acids. CDR3 sequence (DNA): TGTGCCAGCGGACAGGGGACAACAGATACGCAGTATTTT. The encoded protein is CASGQGTTDTQYF.

This clone was seen only a few times. V gene TRBV5-6 combines with J gene TRBJ1-5; 7 bases align to TRBD1. CDR1 and CDR2 from the germline V gene are SGHDT and YYEEEE. CDR3 length: 15 residues. V shed 0 bases and J 6 bases; nucleotides not matched to a gene: 6. The CDR3 coding sequence is TGTGCCAGCAGCTTGGGGACAGGTTGGGGTCAGCCCCAGCATTTT. Residues: CASSLGTGWGQPQHF.

The V and J genes are TRBV7-2 and TRBJ1-6, with D possibly being TRBD1 (5 bases). Deletions cut 5 bases from V and 13 bases from J, with 12 bases between. The CDR3 sequence is 12 residues long. From germline, CDR1 is SGHTA and CDR2 FQGNSA. CDR3 region: CASSTPGDPLHF. Here the CDR3 DNA reads TGTGCCAGCAGCACCCCGGGGGACCCCCTCCACTTT.

V gene TRBV6-5 combines with J gene TRBJ1-1, with D unclear. The CDR3 is 12 amino acids. Germline CDR1 reads MNHEY; CDR2 reads SVGAGI. Between the trimmed V and J ends, which lost 6 bases and 3 bases, there was a span of 8 bases. The chain's CDR3 is CASSQDYTEAFF. CDR3 bases: TGTGCCAGCAGCCAAGACTACACTGAAGCTTTCTTT.

The V and J genes are TRBV27 and TRBJ2-5; 9 bases are shared with TRBD1. V trimming: 6 bases; J trimming: 3 bases; junction bases outside the gene matches: 17. CDR1 is MNHEY, CDR2 SMNVEV, per germline (reference sequence). The CDR3 covers 18 residues. CDR3 bases: TGTGCCAGCAGCCCGCCGCCCACCGGGACAGGGTATGAAGAGACCCAGTACTTC. This gives the protein CASSPPPTGTGYEETQYF.

This clone was counted only a few times. The chain has TRBV7-3 and TRBJ2-5, with 8 nucleotides matching TRBD1. The CDR3 length is 18 residues. CDR1 and CDR2 (germline): SGHTA, FQGTGA. The V segment lost 1 base and the J segment 4 bases; nucleotides outside the gene matches: 14. CDR3 amino acids: CASSLSIPGQGARETQYF. As DNA, the CDR3 is TGTGCCAGCAGCTTAAGTATCCCCGGCCAGGGGGCAAGAGAGACCCAGTACTTC.

In its sample, this clone was seen a few times. V and J are TRBV5-8 and TRBJ2-5, with 7 bases that match TRBD1. The ends lost 5 bases at V and 4 bases at J; junction bases unmatched: 5. Germline V gene sequence: CDR1 SGHTS, CDR2 YDEGEE. The CDR3 sequence is 13 residues long. CDR3 in amino acids: CASRETGRETQYF. In nucleotides, the CDR3 is TGTGCCAGCAGGGAGACAGGGAGAGAGACCCAGTACTTC.

This chain uses TRBV19 with TRBJ1-1; D gene unclear. This CDR3 comprises 12 residues. Germline CDR1 reads LNHDA; CDR2 reads SQIVND (reference sequence). With 5 bases removed from V and 1 base from J, the gap between germline ends came to 5 bases. This CDR3 is CASSGQNTEAFF. CDR3 bases: TGTGCCAGTAGTGGGCAGAACACTGAAGCTTTCTTT.